The 11 T cell receptor beta chains in this list originate from one sample, sequenced in a study of T cells after yellow fever vaccination (dated by TCRdb to about 2019). The library was obtained by 5' RACE. Instrument on record: Illumina HiSeq 2500. TCRdb handled the public reads itself, with Q25 trimming in fastp and clone calling in MiXCR, and kept productive beta chains. Merged by CDR3 protein, the rows form single entries marked with the most common genes and DNA. The sample table holds 300,000 to 350,000 distinct CDR3 sequences, of which about 8.3% were seen once. The ten largest clones add up to approximately 15% of the sample. The sample's treatment or condition label, in plain terms: live attenuated yellow fever vaccine strain. This specimen was PBMCs, taken more than 40 days after the first yellow fever vaccination. The receptor set was obtained from a man between 18 and 35 years old who received the YFV17D yellow fever vaccine.

V gene TRBV4-1 combines with J gene TRBJ2-3, with D unresolved. CDR3 length: 13 amino acids. CDR1 MGHRA and CDR2 YSYEKL come from the germline V gene. V lost 1 base to trimming and J lost 4 bases, with 6 bases between them. CDR3 sequence (DNA): TGCGCCAGCAGCCAAGTGGTGGCAGATACGCAGTATTTT. This gives the protein CASSQVVADTQYF.

CDR3 DNA sequence: TGTGCCAGCAGCTTACCCGGAGACGGGGGACCTGAAGCTTTCTTT. Translation gives CASSLPGDGGPEAFF. The chain links TRBV5-4 to TRBJ1-1; D might be TRBD1 (5 bases). Between the trimmed V and J ends, which lost 2 bases and 6 bases, there was a span of 17 bases. This CDR3 has 15 amino acids. Germline values: CDR1 SGHNT, CDR2 YYREEE (reference sequence).

The rearrangement joins TRBV5-1 to TRBJ2-1; a weak D match, TRBD1 (6 bases). This CDR3 is built from 17 residues. V was cut by 2 bases and J by 5 bases, with 20 bases left in between. Germline V gene lookup returns CDR1 SGHRS and CDR2 YFSETQ. The CDR3 DNA follows: TGCGCCAGCAGCTTACGGACAGACTCGATATCTGACAATGAGCAGTTCTTC. Translating it yields CASSLRTDSISDNEQFF.

In this sample, this clonotype turned up a few times. V and J are TRBV21-1 and TRBJ2-4; the table's D gene call, TRBD1, was not cross checked with the DNA. TRBV21-1 is a recognized pseudogene. This CDR3 has 17 residues. In DNA form, the CDR3 reads TGTGCCAGCAGCAAAGTGTGGCCGGGTGAGGCCAAAAACATTCAGTACTTC. Its translation is CASSKVWPGEAKNIQYF.

The chain recombines TRBV5-1 with TRBJ1-4; D possibly corresponds to TRBD1 (5 bases). The CDR3 contains 16 residues. From germline, CDR1 is SGHRS and CDR2 YFSETQ. V shed 3 bases and J shed 5 bases, with 17 bases lying between them. CDR3 sequence reads: CASSSWKTEPNEKLFF. The CDR3, as DNA: TGCGCCAGCAGCTCCTGGAAGACAGAGCCAAATGAAAAACTGTTTTTT.

The V gene is TRBV5-6, the J gene TRBJ2-5; a possible D gene is TRBD1 (5 bases). The V gene lost 4 bases and the J gene lost 4 bases, with 14 bases spanning the gap. CDR1 and CDR2 from the germline V gene are SGHDT and YYEEEE. The CDR3 covers 14 residues. The CDR3 DNA reads TGTGCCAGCAGCCCAAAAGGACATGGAGAGACCCAGTACTTC. It codes for CASSPKGHGETQYF.

The sample holds a few counts of this clonotype. The V call is TRBV10-3, the J call TRBJ2-7; D might be TRBD1 (6 bases). The CDR3 is 12 amino acids. Trimming took 6 bases from V and 7 from J, leaving 13 bases between them. Germline V CDR1 and CDR2: ENHRY, SYGVKD. Here the CDR3 reads CAISGQFKEQYF. CDR3 sequence (DNA): TGTGCCATCAGCGGACAGTTTAAGGAGCAGTACTTC.

The chain uses TRBV11-2 and TRBJ2-7; D is perhaps TRBD1 (5 bases). The CDR3 is 12 amino acids. V dropped 5 bases and J dropped 2 bases, with 7 bases sitting between them. In germline, CDR1 is SGHAT, CDR2 FQNNGV. The CDR3 DNA reads TGTGCCAGCAGCAGACAGCCCTACGAGCAGTACGTC. Amino acids: CASSRQPYEQYV.

This clonotype appeared a few times. V gene TRBV4-3 combines with J gene TRBJ2-1, with 9 bases identical to TRBD1. Trimming removed 5 bases from V and 6 bases from J; junction bases left unmatched: 8. Germline V gives CDR1 LGHNA, CDR2 YSLEER. The CDR3 has 15 amino acids. CDR3 amino acids: CASSTGTGPLNEQFF. As DNA, the CDR3 is TGCGCCAGCAGCACCGGGACAGGGCCACTCAATGAGCAGTTCTTC.

This clonotype was observed a few times. V and J are TRBV6-1 and TRBJ2-3, with D uncertain. Germline V CDR1 and CDR2: MNHNS, SASEGT. The CDR3 loop spans 14 amino acids. V was clipped by 4 bases and J by 4 bases, with 12 bases between them. The CDR3 here is CASSARTGADTQYF. The CDR3 coding sequence is TGTGCCAGCAGTGCCCGGACGGGTGCAGATACGCAGTATTTT.

This clonotype was detected only a few times. The J gene is TRBJ2-3, the V gene TRBV7-2, with a possible D match to TRBD2 (7 bases). CDR1 and CDR2 (germline): SGHTA, FQGNSA. The germline V and J ends were trimmed by 4 bases and 3 bases, with 20 bases remaining between them. CDR3 length: 17 amino acids. For the CDR3, the DNA is TGTGCCAGCAGCTCTAAGGGGGGGGCAGGGACGACAGATACGCAGTATTTT. This encodes CASSSKGGAGTTDTQYF.